What follows are 6 T cell receptor beta chains derived from one specimen sequenced in a study of cytomegalovirus exposure and HLA in healthy donors. The PCR made use of 60 Vbeta and 13 Jbeta primers. Clones were read by immunoSEQ multiplex PCR, and TCRdb kept only the in-frame ones, dropping some. Of about 190,000 clones listed, around 79% are singletons. The sequencing sample was made of PBMCs. These receptors all stem from a woman aged 18-30 years in good health and CMV-seronegative.

J is TRBJ2-3 and V is TRBV7-2; 7 bases are shared with TRBD2. The CDR3 loop spans 15 amino acids. With 11 bases clipped from V and 3 bases from J, the junction kept 14 bases outside the gene matches. The germline CDR1 and CDR2 sequences are SGHTA and FQGNSA. CDR3 region: CAVTVGGSETDTQYF. The CDR3 DNA reads as TGTGCCGTTACTGTGGGGGGGAGTGAAACAGATACGCAGTATTTT.

This chain links TRBV7-9 with TRBJ2-3, with TRBD2 identical over 7 bases. The ends lost 3 bases at V and 0 bases at J; junction bases unmatched: 3. The CDR3 length is 15 residues. CDR1 is SEHNR and CDR2 is FQNEAQ in the germline V gene (reference sequence). The CDR3 reads CASSFGGGSTDTQYF. In DNA form, the CDR3 reads TGTGCCAGCAGCTTTGGGGGGGGAAGCACAGATACGCAGTATTTT. The whole variable domain, filled in from reference TRBV7-9 and TRBJ2-3, reads DTGVSQNPRHKITKRGQNVTFRCDPISEHNRLYWYRQTLGQGPEFLTYFQNEAQLEKSRLLSDRFSAERPKGSFSTLEIQRTEQGDSAMYLCASSFGGGSTDTQYFGPGTRLTVL.

This rearrangement joins TRBV7-9 to TRBJ2-5; 9 positions match TRBD1. Trimming at V came to 4 bases and at J to 5 bases, leaving 11 bases not matched to a gene. The germline gives CDR1 SEHNR, CDR2 FQNEAQ (reference sequence). The CDR3 spans 16 residues. The CDR3 region has the DNA TGTGCCAGCAGCTCGGCCTCGGGACAGGGATTGGAGACCCAGTACTTC. It codes for CASSSASGQGLETQYF.

The gene calls are TRBV6-1 and TRBJ2-2, with D perhaps TRBD1 (5 bases). Per the germline V gene, CDR1 is MNHNS and CDR2 is SASEGT. The CDR3 runs to 14 residues. V shed 4 bases and J shed 1 base, with 7 bases lying between them. CDR3: CASSGGLNTGELFF. CDR3 nucleotides: TGTGCCAGCAGTGGGGGCTTGAACACCGGGGAGCTGTTTTTT.

The chain has TRBV7-2 and TRBJ2-2, with unresolved D. Trimming removed 5 bases from V and 2 bases from J, with 6 bases in between. The CDR3 extends over 13 amino acids. The V gene's germline CDR1 is SGHTA and CDR2 FQGNSA. CDR3 DNA: TGTGCCAGCAGCCTACTCAACACCGGGGAGCTGTTTTTT. This encodes CASSLLNTGELFF.

Of note for this clone: The junction departs from the called germline gene at one end, perhaps through a read error. The chain recombines TRBV30 with TRBJ2-3; D is ambiguous. Per the germline V gene, CDR1 is GTSNPN and CDR2 is SVGIG (reference sequence). The CDR3 runs 11 residues. CDR3 region: CAWSVGDTQYF. As DNA, the CDR3 is TGTGCCTGGAGTGTTGGAGATACACAGTATTTT.